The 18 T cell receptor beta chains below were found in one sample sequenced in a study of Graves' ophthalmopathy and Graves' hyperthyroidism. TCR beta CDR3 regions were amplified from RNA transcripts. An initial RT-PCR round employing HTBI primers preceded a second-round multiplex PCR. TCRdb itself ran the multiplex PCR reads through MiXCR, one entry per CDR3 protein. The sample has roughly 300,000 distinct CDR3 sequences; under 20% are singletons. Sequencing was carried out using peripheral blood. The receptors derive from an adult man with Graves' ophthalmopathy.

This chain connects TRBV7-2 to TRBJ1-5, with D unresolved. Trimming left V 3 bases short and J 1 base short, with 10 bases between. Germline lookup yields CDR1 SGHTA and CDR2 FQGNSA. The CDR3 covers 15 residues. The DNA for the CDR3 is TGTGCCAGCAGCTTTACCGACGGGAGCAATCAGCCCCAGCATTTT. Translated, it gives CASSFTDGSNQPQHF.

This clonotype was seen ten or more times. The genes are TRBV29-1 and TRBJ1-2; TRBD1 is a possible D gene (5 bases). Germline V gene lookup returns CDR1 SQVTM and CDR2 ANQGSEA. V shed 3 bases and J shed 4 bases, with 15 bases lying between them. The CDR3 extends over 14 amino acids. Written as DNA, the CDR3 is TGCAGCGTTGAGGCCGGGACTCCTTCCTATGGCTACACCTTC. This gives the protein CSVEAGTPSYGYTF.

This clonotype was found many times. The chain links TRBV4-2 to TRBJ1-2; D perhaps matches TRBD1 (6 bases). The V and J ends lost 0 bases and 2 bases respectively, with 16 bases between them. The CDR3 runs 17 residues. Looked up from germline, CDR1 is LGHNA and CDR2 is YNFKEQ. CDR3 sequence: CASSQDPAGGPNYGYTF. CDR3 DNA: TGTGCCAGCAGCCAAGACCCCGCGGGGGGCCCCAACTATGGCTACACCTTC.

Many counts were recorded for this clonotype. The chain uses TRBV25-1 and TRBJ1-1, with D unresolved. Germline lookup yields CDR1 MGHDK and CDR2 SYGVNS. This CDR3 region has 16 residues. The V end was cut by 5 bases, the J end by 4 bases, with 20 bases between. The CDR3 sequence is CASSPRGRGGGTEAFF. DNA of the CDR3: TGTGCCAGCAGTCCCCGAGGTCGGGGAGGCGGCACTGAAGCTTTCTTT.

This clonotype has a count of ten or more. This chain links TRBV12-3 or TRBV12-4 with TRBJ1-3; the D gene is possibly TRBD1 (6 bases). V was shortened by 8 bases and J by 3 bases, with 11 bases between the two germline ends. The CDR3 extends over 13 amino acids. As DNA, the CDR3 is TGTGCCAGCCAGGGGCTAATTGGAAACACCATATATTTT. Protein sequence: CASQGLIGNTIYF.

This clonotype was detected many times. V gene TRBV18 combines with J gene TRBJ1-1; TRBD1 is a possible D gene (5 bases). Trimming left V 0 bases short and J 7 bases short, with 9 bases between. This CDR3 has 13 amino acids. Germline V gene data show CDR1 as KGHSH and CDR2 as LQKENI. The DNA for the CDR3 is TGTGCCAGCTCACCACCGACAGTAGGTGAAGCTTTCTTT. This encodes CASSPPTVGEAFF. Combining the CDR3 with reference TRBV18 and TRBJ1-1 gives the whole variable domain NAGVMQNPRHLVRRRGQEARLRCSPMKGHSHVYWYRQLPEEGLKFMVYLQKENIIDESGMPKERFSAEFPKEGPSILRIQQVVRGDSAAYFCASSPPTVGEAFFGQGTRLTVV.

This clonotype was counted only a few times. CDR3 nucleotides: TGTGCCACCAGTGATTTACAGCTTCAGTACTTC. Its translation: CATSDLQLQYF. The J gene is TRBJ2-7, the V gene TRBV24-1, with unresolved D. CDR3 size: 11 residues. Germline V gene sequence: CDR1 KGHDR, CDR2 SFDVKD. V was pared by 1 base and J by 10 bases, with 7 bases between.

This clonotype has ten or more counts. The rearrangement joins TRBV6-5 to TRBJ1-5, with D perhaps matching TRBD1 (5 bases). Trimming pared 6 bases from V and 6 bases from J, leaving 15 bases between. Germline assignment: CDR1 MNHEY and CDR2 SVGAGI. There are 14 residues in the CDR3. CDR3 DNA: TGTGCCAGCAGAGGGCCTGGGGCGGCTCAGCCCCAGCATTTT. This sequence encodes CASRGPGAAQPQHF.

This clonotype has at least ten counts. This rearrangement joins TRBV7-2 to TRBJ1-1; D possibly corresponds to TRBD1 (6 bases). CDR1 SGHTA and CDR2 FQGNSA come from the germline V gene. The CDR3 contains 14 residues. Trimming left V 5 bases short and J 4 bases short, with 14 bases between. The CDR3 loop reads CASSQTTGPTEAFF. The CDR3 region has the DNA TGTGCCAGCAGCCAAACGACAGGTCCCACTGAAGCTTTCTTT.

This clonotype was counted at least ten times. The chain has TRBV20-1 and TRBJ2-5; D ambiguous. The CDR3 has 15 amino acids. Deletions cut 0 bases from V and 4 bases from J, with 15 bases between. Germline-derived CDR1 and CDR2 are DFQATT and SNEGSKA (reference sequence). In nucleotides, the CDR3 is TGCAGTGCTAGAGAGGGCAGCGAAAGTGGAGAGACCCAGTACTTC. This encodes CSAREGSESGETQYF.

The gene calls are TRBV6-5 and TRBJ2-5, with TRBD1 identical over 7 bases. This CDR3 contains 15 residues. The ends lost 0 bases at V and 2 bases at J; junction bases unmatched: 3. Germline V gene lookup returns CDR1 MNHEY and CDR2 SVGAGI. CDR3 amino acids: CASSYSIRGQETQYF. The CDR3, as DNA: TGTGCCAGCAGTTACTCGATCAGGGGGCAAGAGACCCAGTACTTC.

The CDR3 region has the DNA TGTGCCAGCAGTTACGGAGCGGGAGACGAGCAGTACTTC. Its protein product is CASSYGAGDEQYF. The chain joins TRBV6-5 to TRBJ2-7; 8 bases map to TRBD2. The trim removed 2 bases at V and 5 bases at J, leaving 2 bases unmatched. Looked up from germline, CDR1 is MNHEY and CDR2 is SVGAGI. This CDR3 is 13 amino acids long.

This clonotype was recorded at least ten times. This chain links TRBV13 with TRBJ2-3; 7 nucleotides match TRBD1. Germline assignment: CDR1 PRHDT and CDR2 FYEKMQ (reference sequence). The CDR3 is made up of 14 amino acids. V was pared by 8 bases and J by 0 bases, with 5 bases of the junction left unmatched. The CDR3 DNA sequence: TGTGCCAGCGCCCGGACAGGTAGCACAGATACGCAGTATTTT. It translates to CASARTGSTDTQYF.

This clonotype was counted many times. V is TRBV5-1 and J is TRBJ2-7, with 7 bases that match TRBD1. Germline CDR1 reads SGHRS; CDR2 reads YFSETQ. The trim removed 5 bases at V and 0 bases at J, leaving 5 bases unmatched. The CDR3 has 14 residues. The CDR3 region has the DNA TGCGCCAGCAGGGAACAGGGGAGCTCCTACGAGCAGTACTTC. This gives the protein CASREQGSSYEQYF.

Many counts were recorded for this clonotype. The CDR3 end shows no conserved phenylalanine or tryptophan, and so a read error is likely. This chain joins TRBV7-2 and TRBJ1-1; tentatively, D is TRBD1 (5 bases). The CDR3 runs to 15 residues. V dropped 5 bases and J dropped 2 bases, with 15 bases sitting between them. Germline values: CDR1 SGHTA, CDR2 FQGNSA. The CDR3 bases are TGTGCCAGCAGCACAAGTCCGGGGCATAACACTGAAGCTTTCCTT. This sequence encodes CASSTSPGHNTEAFL.

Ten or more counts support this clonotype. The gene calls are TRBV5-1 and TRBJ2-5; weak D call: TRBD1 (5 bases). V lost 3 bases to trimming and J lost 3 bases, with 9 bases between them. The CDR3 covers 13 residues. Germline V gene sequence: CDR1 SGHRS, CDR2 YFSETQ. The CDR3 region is CASSSTAKETQYF. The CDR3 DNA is TGCGCCAGCAGCTCGACAGCAAAAGAGACCCAGTACTTC.

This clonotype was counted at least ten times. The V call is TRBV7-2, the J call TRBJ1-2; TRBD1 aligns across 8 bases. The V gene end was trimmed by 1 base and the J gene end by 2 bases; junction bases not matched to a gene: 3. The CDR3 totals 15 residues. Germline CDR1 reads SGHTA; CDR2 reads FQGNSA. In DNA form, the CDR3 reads TGTGCCAGCAGCTTAGGGGGACAGGTGAACTATGGCTACACCTTC. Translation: CASSLGGQVNYGYTF.

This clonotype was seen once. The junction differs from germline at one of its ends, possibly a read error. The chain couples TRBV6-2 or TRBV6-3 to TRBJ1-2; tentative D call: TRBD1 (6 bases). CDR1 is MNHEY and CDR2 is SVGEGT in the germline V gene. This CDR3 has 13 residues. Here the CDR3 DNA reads TGTGCCAGCAGTTTCGGACAGATCTATGGCTACAACTTC. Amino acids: CASSFGQIYGYNF.